This TCR beta chain came from a study of CD8 T cells in Susac syndrome. RNA was extracted with the RNeasy kit, and a quantity of about 0.45 to 1 ug was reverse transcribed using random hexamers. TCRdb recomputed calls from the immunoSEQ multiplex PCR reads with MiXCR, one row per CDR3 protein. The data contain about 130,000 distinct CDR3 sequences, 80% of them singletons. The germline CDR1 and CDR2 sequences are SGHRS and YFSETQ. CDR3 size: 15 residues. Trimming took off 1 base at V and 4 bases at J, with 14 bases between the two ends. The clonotype was recovered from a human donor with multiple sclerosis. This chain links TRBV5-1 with TRBJ2-5; D is perhaps TRBD1 (5 bases). Sample: CD8+ T cells from PBMCs. The CDR3 loop reads CASSLILSQGETQYF. The CDR3 DNA is TGCGCCAGCAGCTTGATCCTATCCCAGGGAGAGACCCAGTACTTC.